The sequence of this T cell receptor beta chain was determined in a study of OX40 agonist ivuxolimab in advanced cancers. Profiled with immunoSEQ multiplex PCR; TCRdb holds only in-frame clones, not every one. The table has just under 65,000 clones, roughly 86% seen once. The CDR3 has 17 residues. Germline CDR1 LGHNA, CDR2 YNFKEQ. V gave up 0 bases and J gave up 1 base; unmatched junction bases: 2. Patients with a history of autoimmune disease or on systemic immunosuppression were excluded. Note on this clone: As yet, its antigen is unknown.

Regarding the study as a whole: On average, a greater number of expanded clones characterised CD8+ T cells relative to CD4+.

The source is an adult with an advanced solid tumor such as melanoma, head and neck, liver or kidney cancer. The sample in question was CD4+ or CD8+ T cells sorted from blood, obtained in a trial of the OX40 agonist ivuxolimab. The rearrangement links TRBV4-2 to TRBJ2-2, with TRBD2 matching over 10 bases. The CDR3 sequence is CASSQELAGGNTGELFF. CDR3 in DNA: TGTGCCAGCAGCCAAGAGTTAGCGGGGGGGAACACCGGGGAGCTGTTTTTT.